The 22 T cell receptor beta chains given below trace back to one sample, sequenced in a study of shared clonotypes between healthy human individuals. The data were produced by immunoSEQ multiplex PCR, yet TCRdb's version contains in-frame clones alone and is incomplete. The sample lists 2 million to 3 million clones; more than 85% were seen once. Sequenced: naive CD4+ T cells from PBMCs. Described subset: CD45RA+ positively selected. All receptors come from a man between 18 and 35 years old in good health. Some clones in this sample may be carry-over from other donors' samples.

Regarding this clone: The sample has other DNA sequences that encode this CDR3 too. J is TRBJ1-3 and V is TRBV4-1; no clear D. V was cut by 1 base and J by 4 bases, with 5 bases left in between. The V gene's germline CDR1 is MGHRA and CDR2 YSYEKL. CDR3 length: 13 residues. CDR3 in DNA: TGCGCCAGCAGCCAAGTCGGAGGAAACACCATATATTTT. This translates into CASSQVGGNTIYF.

CDR3 in DNA: TGCGCCAGCAGCCCGACTTCTACTAGCGGGATTCCTGAGCAGTTCTTC. This codes for CASSPTSTSGIPEQFF. The chain employs TRBV4-3 and TRBJ2-1; 10 positions match TRBD2. The ends lost 4 bases at V and 9 bases at J; junction bases unmatched: 12. Looked up from germline, CDR1 is LGHNA and CDR2 is YSLEER. The CDR3 is made up of 16 amino acids.

This rearrangement joins TRBV27 to TRBJ2-1; a weak D match, TRBD1 (6 bases). The germline V gene encodes CDR1 MNHEY and CDR2 SMNVEV (reference sequence). Trimming shortened V by 6 bases and J by 2 bases, and 20 bases separated the two germline ends. The CDR3 is made up of 17 amino acids. The CDR3, as DNA: TGTGCCAGCAGCCGACCGGCCCCAGGGGCCCCCTACAATGAGCAGTTCTTC. It is translated as CASSRPAPGAPYNEQFF.

The genes are TRBV6-6 and TRBJ2-3; 10 positions agree with TRBD1. V was clipped by 8 bases and J by 4 bases; unmatched bases: 3. Germline CDR1 MNHNY, CDR2 SVGAGI (reference sequence). CDR3 length equals 13 residues. CDR3 region: CASGGTGADTQYF. As DNA, the CDR3 is TGTGCCAGCGGGGGGACAGGGGCAGATACGCAGTATTTT.

The CDR3 loop is CASSILQGPAVGYGYTF. The CDR3 DNA sequence: TGTGCCAGTAGTATATTACAGGGCCCGGCAGTGGGGTATGGCTACACCTTC. This chain connects TRBV19 to TRBJ1-2; a possible D gene is TRBD1 (6 bases). Trimming shortened V by 2 bases and J by 5 bases, and 21 bases separated the two germline ends. Germline CDR1 and CDR2: LNHDA and SQIVND (reference sequence). This CDR3 is 17 amino acids long.

The rearrangement uses TRBV2 and TRBJ2-7, with D perhaps matching TRBD1 (6 bases). Trimming pared 4 bases from V and 4 bases from J, leaving 11 bases between. Germline CDR1 and CDR2: SNHLY and FYNNEI. The CDR3 length is 13 residues. CDR3 loop: CASSAGATYEQYF. Here the CDR3 DNA reads TGTGCCAGCAGTGCAGGGGCCACGTACGAGCAGTACTTC.

The rearrangement links TRBV9 to TRBJ2-1; a weak D match, TRBD2 (6 bases). The CDR3 totals 16 residues. V gave up 0 bases and J gave up 1 base, with 11 bases separating them. From germline, CDR1 is SGDLS and CDR2 YYNGEE. Written as DNA, the CDR3 is TGTGCCAGCAGCGTAGCGGTTAGCGGATCCTACAATGAGCAGTTCTTC. Translation: CASSVAVSGSYNEQFF.

The chain is built from TRBV6-6 and TRBJ2-3; D call uncertain. The V and J ends lost 2 bases and 7 bases respectively, with 4 bases between them. This CDR3 region has 11 residues. Germline assignment: CDR1 MNHNY and CDR2 SVGAGI (reference sequence). The CDR3, as DNA: TGTGCCAGCAGTTACGGAAATACGCAGTATTTT. It yields the protein CASSYGNTQYF.

V is TRBV2 and J is TRBJ2-1; TRBD2 matches 9 bases. CDR1 is SNHLY, CDR2 FYNNEI, per germline. This CDR3 is built from 17 residues. The V gene end was trimmed by 3 bases and the J gene end by 8 bases; junction bases not matched to a gene: 14. CDR3 bases: TGTGCCAGCAGTGAGCCGCTATTACCGGGACTAGCTCATGAGCAGTTCTTC. Protein product: CASSEPLLPGLAHEQFF.

The chain joins TRBV12-5 to TRBJ2-3; TRBD1 agrees at 7 bases. V was pared by 6 bases and J by 2 bases, with 5 bases of the junction left unmatched. This CDR3 spans 14 amino acids. CDR1 is LGHNT and CDR2 is FRNRAP in the germline V gene. The CDR3 loop reads CASGATGFTDTQYF. CDR3 nucleotide sequence: TGTGCTAGTGGAGCGACAGGGTTCACAGATACGCAGTATTTT.

To note about this clone: Other DNA sequences within the sample encode an identical CDR3. The chain has TRBV11-1 and TRBJ2-3; 9 bases match TRBD1. CDR3 size: 14 residues. Germline trimming cut 3 bases from V and 3 bases from J; bases unmatched to any gene: 1. Germline values: CDR1 SGHAT, CDR2 FQDESV (reference sequence). As DNA, the CDR3 is TGTGCCAGCAGCTTGGACAGGGGTACAGATACGCAGTATTTT. The encoded protein is CASSLDRGTDTQYF.

As for this clone: This specimen includes other DNA sequences encoding the same CDR3. The V gene is TRBV27, the J gene TRBJ2-2; D is perhaps TRBD1 or TRBD2 (5 bases each). This CDR3 region has 15 residues. Trimming removed 2 bases from V and 1 base from J, with 8 bases in between. The germline gives CDR1 MNHEY, CDR2 SMNVEV (reference sequence). The CDR3 DNA sequence: TGTGCCAGCAGTTTACGGGGCTTGAACACCGGGGAGCTGTTTTTT. Protein product: CASSLRGLNTGELFF.

V gene TRBV28 combines with J gene TRBJ2-7; tentative D call: TRBD1 (6 bases). The CDR3 runs to 14 residues. Germline V gene sequence: CDR1 MDHEN, CDR2 SYDVKM. V was cut by 6 bases and J by 2 bases, with 14 bases left in between. This chain's CDR3 is CASRPTRGAYEQYF. The CDR3 DNA reads as TGTGCCAGCAGGCCGACCAGGGGCGCCTACGAGCAGTACTTC.

The V gene is TRBV28, the J gene TRBJ1-2; the D is unclear. Germline assignment: CDR1 MDHEN and CDR2 SYDVKM. The V and J ends lost 6 bases and 4 bases respectively, with 21 bases between them. This CDR3 has 16 amino acids. The CDR3 nucleotides read TGTGCCAGCAGCTCCCTAACCCCCGGATTTCGCTATGGCTACACCTTC. Its protein product is CASSSLTPGFRYGYTF.

The chain links TRBV15 to TRBJ2-1, with D maybe TRBD2 (6 bases). The germline V gene has CDR1 LNHNV and CDR2 YYDKDF (reference sequence). Trimming took off 1 base at V and 0 bases at J, with 13 bases between the two ends. The CDR3 is 17 residues long. CDR3 DNA sequence: TGTGCCACCAGCAGAGTGGGCGGGGCGAGCTCCTACAATGAGCAGTTCTTC. Residues: CATSRVGGASSYNEQFF.

The table lists this clone with a count of one. This chain links TRBV18 with TRBJ2-7; D possibly matches TRBD1 or TRBD2 (6 bases each). The V and J ends lost 3 bases and 5 bases respectively, with 20 bases between them. The CDR3 has 16 amino acids. Germline V gives CDR1 KGHSH, CDR2 LQKENI. CDR3 sequence reads: CASSPPRNREVHEQYF. The CDR3 coding sequence is TGTGCCAGCTCACCTCCGCGAAACAGGGAGGTCCACGAGCAGTACTTC.

V gene TRBV6-6 combines with J gene TRBJ1-2; a weak D match, TRBD1 (5 bases). Trimming left V 0 bases short and J 6 bases short, with 5 bases between. The CDR3 consists of 12 residues. CDR1 MNHNY and CDR2 SVGAGI come from the germline V gene (reference sequence). The CDR3 bases are TGTGCCAGCAGTTACTCGGGGCATGGCTACACCTTC. The encoded protein is CASSYSGHGYTF.

The table lists this clone with a count of one. The rearrangement uses TRBV4-1 and TRBJ2-1, with D perhaps matching TRBD2 (6 bases). The CDR3 runs 15 residues. Trimming left V 4 bases short and J 5 bases short, with 15 bases between. The germline V gene encodes CDR1 MGHRA and CDR2 YSYEKL. The CDR3 DNA sequence: TGCGCCAGCAGCCTAGTCGGCGGGAATCACAATGAGCAGTTCTTC. Amino acids: CASSLVGGNHNEQFF.

V is TRBV27 and J is TRBJ1-5, with D uncertain. The CDR3 has 13 residues. Germline V gives CDR1 MNHEY, CDR2 SMNVEV (reference sequence). The V gene lost 5 bases and the J gene lost 3 bases, with 8 bases spanning the gap. The CDR3 here is CASSGQPNQPQHF. The CDR3 DNA reads TGTGCCAGCAGTGGGCAGCCCAATCAGCCCCAGCATTTT.

This chain links TRBV14 with TRBJ2-5; unclear D gene. CDR3 length equals 13 residues. V dropped 3 bases and J dropped 12 bases, with 17 bases sitting between them. Germline loops: CDR1 SGHDN, CDR2 FVKESK. Here the CDR3 reads CASSHDWASTKYF. CDR3 bases: TGTGCCAGCAGCCACGACTGGGCCTCAACGAAGTACTTC.

The rearrangement uses TRBV7-2 and TRBJ2-5, with TRBD2 matching 12 bases. The V gene end was trimmed by 0 bases and the J gene end by 4 bases; junction bases not matched to a gene: 12. The germline gives CDR1 SGHTA, CDR2 FQGNSA. This CDR3 spans 19 amino acids. In DNA form, the CDR3 reads TGTGCCAGCAGCTTAGCCGGTTTTGGGCTAGCGGGAGGGCCAGAGACCCAGTACTTC. As protein: CASSLAGFGLAGGPETQYF.

The chain is built from TRBV12-5 and TRBJ1-1; D is possibly TRBD1 (6 bases). CDR3 size: 13 residues. V lost 3 bases to trimming and J lost 7 bases, with 12 bases between them. Germline V CDR1 and CDR2: LGHNT, FRNRAP. Written as DNA, the CDR3 is TGTGCTAGTGGTTTAGAGGGGGGGATTGAAGCTTTCTTT. Protein product: CASGLEGGIEAFF.